This T cell receptor beta chain was captured in a study of beta chain features in type 1 diabetes. This clone was found a few times. Since all of the isolated RNA was reverse transcribed, expressed TCRB transcripts were what got sequenced. Here immunoSEQ multiplex PCR was the method, and the copy in TCRdb shows in-frame clones only, minus some. This table holds about 250,000 clones, 12% to 15% found once. This CDR3 has 11 amino acids. The germline CDR1 and CDR2 sequences are MNHEY and SVGAGI. Trimming removed 5 bases from V and 9 bases from J, with 8 bases in between. The sequence was collected from a woman aged 40 to 50 in good health. The V and J genes are TRBV6-5 and TRBJ2-1; D is unresolved. Sample: naive CD4+ T cells from blood. The CDR3 loop is CASSPLVEQFF. CDR3 nucleotides: TGTGCCAGCAGTCCCCTTGTTGAGCAGTTCTTC.